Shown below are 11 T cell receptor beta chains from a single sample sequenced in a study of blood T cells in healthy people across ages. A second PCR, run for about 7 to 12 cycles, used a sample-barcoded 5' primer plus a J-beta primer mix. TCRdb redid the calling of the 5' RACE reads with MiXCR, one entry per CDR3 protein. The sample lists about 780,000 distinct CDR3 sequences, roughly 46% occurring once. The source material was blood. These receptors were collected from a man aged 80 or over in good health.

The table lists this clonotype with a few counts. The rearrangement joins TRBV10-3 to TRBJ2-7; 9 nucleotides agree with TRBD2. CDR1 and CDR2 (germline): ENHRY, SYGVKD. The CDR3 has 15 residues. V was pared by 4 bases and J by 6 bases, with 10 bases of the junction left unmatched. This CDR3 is CAISASSGIAAEQYF. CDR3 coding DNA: TGTGCCATCAGTGCTTCTAGCGGGATAGCTGCCGAGCAGTACTTC.

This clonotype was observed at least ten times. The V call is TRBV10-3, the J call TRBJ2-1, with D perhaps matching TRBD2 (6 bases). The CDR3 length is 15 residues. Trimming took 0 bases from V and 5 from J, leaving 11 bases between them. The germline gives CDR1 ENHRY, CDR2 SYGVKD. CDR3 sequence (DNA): TGTGCCATCAGTGAGTCAACTAGCAGGGACAATGAGCAGTTCTTC. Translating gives CAISESTSRDNEQFF.

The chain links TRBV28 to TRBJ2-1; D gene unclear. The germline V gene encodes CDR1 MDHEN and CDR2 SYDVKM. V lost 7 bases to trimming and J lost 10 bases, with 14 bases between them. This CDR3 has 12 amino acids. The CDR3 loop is CASTSRWWEQFF. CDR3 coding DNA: TGTGCCAGCACGTCTAGATGGTGGGAGCAGTTCTTC.

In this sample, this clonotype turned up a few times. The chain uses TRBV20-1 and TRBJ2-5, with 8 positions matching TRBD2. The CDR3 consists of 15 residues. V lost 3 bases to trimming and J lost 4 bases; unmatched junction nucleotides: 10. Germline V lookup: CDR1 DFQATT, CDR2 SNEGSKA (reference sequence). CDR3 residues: CSASSTGGPRETQYF. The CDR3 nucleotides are TGCAGTGCTAGTTCGACGGGAGGGCCGAGAGAGACCCAGTACTTC.

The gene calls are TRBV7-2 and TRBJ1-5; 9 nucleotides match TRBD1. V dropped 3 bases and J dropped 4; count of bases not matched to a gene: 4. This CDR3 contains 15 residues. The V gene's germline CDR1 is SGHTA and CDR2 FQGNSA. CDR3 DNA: TGTGCCAGCAGCTTGGGACAGGGCGAGAATCAGCCCCAGCATTTT. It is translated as CASSLGQGENQPQHF.

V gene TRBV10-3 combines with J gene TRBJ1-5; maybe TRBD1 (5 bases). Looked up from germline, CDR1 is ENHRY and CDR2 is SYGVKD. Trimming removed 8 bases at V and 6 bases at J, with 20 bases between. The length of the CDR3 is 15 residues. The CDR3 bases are TGTGCCATCCGACCCGCGGGGGACGGGGGTCAGCCCCAGCATTTT. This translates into CAIRPAGDGGQPQHF.

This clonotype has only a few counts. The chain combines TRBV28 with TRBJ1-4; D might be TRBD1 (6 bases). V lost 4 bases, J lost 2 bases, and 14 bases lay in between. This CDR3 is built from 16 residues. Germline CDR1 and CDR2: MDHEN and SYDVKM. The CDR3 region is CASSSVQGWTNEKLFF. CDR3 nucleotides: TGTGCCAGCAGTTCGGTTCAGGGGTGGACTAATGAAAAACTGTTTTTT.

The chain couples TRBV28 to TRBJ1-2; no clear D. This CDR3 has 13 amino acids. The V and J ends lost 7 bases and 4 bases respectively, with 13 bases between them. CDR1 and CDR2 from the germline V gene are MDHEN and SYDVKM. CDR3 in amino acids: CASTTGGIYGYTF. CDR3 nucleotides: TGTGCCAGCACCACCGGCGGTATCTATGGCTACACCTTC.

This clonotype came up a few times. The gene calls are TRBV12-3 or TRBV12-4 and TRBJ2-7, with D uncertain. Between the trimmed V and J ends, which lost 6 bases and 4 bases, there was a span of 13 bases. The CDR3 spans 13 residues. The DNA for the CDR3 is TGTGCCAGCAGCCCCGATGGGCGGTACGAGCAGTACTTC. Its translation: CASSPDGRYEQYF.

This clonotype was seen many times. The CDR3 DNA reads TGTGCCAGCAGTTTTATGCGGGAGGGAGGGAATGAGCAGTTCTTC. Residues: CASSFMREGGNEQFF. The gene calls are TRBV27 and TRBJ2-1; TRBD2 agrees at 9 bases. CDR3 length: 15 amino acids. Germline lookup yields CDR1 MNHEY and CDR2 SMNVEV (reference sequence). V trimming: 3 bases; J trimming: 7 bases; junction bases outside the gene matches: 7.

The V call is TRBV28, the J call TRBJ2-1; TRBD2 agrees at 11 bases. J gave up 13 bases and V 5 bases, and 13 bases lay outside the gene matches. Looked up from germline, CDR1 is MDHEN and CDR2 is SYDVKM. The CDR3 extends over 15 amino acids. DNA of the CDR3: TGTGCCAGCAGTGGGACTAGCGGAACACAAGAGACCCAGTTCTTC. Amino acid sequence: CASSGTSGTQETQFF.